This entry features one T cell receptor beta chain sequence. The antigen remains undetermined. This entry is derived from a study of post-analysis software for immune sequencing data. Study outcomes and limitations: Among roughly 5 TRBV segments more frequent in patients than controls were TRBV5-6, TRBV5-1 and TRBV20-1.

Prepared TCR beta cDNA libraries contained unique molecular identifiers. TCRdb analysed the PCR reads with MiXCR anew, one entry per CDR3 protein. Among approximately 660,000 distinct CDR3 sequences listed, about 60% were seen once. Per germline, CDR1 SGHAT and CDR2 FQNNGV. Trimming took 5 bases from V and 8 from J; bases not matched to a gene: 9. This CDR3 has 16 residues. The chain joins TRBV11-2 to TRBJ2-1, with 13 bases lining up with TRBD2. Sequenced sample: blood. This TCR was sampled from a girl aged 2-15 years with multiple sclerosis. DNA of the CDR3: TGTGCCAGCAGCACGGAGGGGACTAGCGGGGCCGATGAGCAGTTCTTC. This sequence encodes CASSTEGTSGADEQFF.